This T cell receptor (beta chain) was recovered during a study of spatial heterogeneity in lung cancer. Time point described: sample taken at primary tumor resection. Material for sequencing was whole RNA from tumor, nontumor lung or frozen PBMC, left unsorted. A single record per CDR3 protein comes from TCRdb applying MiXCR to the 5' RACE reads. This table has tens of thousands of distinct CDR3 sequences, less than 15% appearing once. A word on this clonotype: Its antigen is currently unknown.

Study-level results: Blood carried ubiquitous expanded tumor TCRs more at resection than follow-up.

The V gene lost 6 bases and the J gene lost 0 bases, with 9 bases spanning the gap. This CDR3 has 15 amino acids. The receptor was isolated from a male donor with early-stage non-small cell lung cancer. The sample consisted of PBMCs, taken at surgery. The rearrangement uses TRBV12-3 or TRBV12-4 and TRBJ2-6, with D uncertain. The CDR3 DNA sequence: TGTGCCAGCAGCCCCCTTGGCTCTGGGGCCAACGTCCTGACTTTC. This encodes CASSPLGSGANVLTF.